The entry that follows covers one T cell receptor (beta chain) sequence. Its specificity is unknown. The source of the sample is a study of CD8 T cells in Susac syndrome. Overall study findings and caveats: The relatively small number of individuals in the TCR sequencing and HLA analysis was acknowledged by the study.

The T cells that were sequenced for TCR beta were CD8+ and CD4+ cells from blood. The CD8+ and CD4+ T cells were negatively isolated, with the TEMRA cells enriched by FACS. The RNA input was about 0.5 to 1 ug, and it was reverse transcribed with random hexamers. TCR beta CDR3 was amplified by immunoSEQ multiplex PCR. This amplification extended across 54 Vbeta and 13 Jbeta segments. TCRdb processed the immunoSEQ multiplex PCR reads anew with MiXCR; each CDR3 protein has one entry. This sample has approximately 170,000 distinct CDR3 sequences, with roughly 94% found just once. Trimming pared 4 bases from V and 9 bases from J, leaving 11 bases between. The CDR3 covers 12 residues. Germline V CDR1 and CDR2: SGHRS, YFSETQ.

This TCR came from a human donor in good health. Source material: CD4+ T cells from PBMCs. The chain joins TRBV5-1 to TRBJ2-1; maybe TRBD2 (5 bases). The CDR3 here is CASSNIGSEQFF. In nucleotides, the CDR3 is TGCGCCAGCAGCAACATTGGGAGTGAGCAGTTCTTC.